This TCR beta chain derives from a study of Graves' ophthalmopathy and Graves' hyperthyroidism (dated by TCRdb to 2017 to 2018). Looking at the study overall: Peripheral blood was collected before any treatment was given, at the time of initial diagnosis. TCR beta repertoire signatures were used to distinguish Graves' ophthalmopathy from Graves' hyperthyroidism and to predict progression to ophthalmopathy. In total, 120 to 150 blood samples were TCR-sequenced: 43 ophthalmopathy, around 75 hyperthyroidism and some 17 hyperthyroidism-to-ophthalmopathy patients. To explore V-J signatures that distinguish ophthalmopathy from hyperthyroidism, a discovery set of 90 to 100 patients was enrolled, made up of 40 to 45 with ophthalmopathy and under 65 with stable hyperthyroidism. An independent validation cohort comprised around 19 hyperthyroidism patients and 15 to 17 patients who later progressed from hyperthyroidism to ophthalmopathy. In about 6 hyperthyroidism patients, T-cell repertoires of thyroid tissue and blood were compared. Following sample collection, hyperthyroidism patients were given methimazole at a starting dose of 30 mg daily, and ophthalmopathy patients were given high-dose intravenous methylprednisolone. Results and caveats for the whole study, not just this receptor: Sample size was not statistically predetermined, and group allocation was not concealed from the investigators. In validation, the model predicted ophthalmopathy progression with about 71% sensitivity and roughly 72% specificity; roughly 11 predicted patients were CT-confirmed with GO in a median of 6.5 months. In cross-validation, the 13-signature model distinguished ophthalmopathy from stable hyperthyroidism with approximately 90% sensitivity and 81.08% specificity, while in the test set the corresponding values were about 80% and 75%. Most expanded thyroid clonotypes with a frequency above 0.001 also appeared in blood, which suggests that blood repertoires may reflect the immune response in the thyroid.

Patients with ophthalmopathy had moderately to severely active disease, with a Clinical Activity Score of 3 or more, a NOSPECS grade of 4 or more, and a disease duration of less than 3 months. Patients with other autoimmune diseases, uncontrolled infections, pregnancy or lactation were excluded. Diagnosis relied on clinical symptoms, serum thyroxine, TRAb, thyroid ultrasound and orbital computed tomography. PBMCs were isolated from about 10 ml of fresh peripheral blood by Ficoll-Paque density gradient centrifugation. Trizol reagent was used to extract the total RNA, and its quality was then checked on an Agilent 2100 Bioanalyzer. This clonotype was counted at least ten times. What antigen it recognizes has not been identified. No per-base quality is available; no much larger clone lies one base away. For repertoire sequencing, TCR beta CDR3 regions were amplified from RNA transcripts. A first-round RT-PCR used HTBI primers with the Qiagen OneStep RT-PCR kit, followed by a second-round multiplex PCR, size selection and purification. The libraries underwent paired-end sequencing with 100 bp reads on an Illumina HiSeq2000. The authors processed their data as follows. Reads were processed with SOAPnuke, discarding reads with adapters, uncalled bases, mean Phred below 15, or no exact constant-primer or identifier match. COPE v1.2.5 was used to merge the high-quality paired reads. Each unique nucleotide sequence was treated as a clonotype, and MiTCR v1.1 was used to align the clonotypes to the IMGT TRB V, D and J references. Analysis was restricted to V-J combinations with a frequency above 0.0001, which covered 99.2% of repertoires. A TCR clonal expansion and chaos score per V-J combination was defined as the ratio of F50 clonal expansion to chaos observed in the TCRdist matrix. Features were reduced by Welch's t-statistics and random forest to 10 to 15 V-J combinations, which fed a naive Bayes classifier. Thyroid-blood repertoire similarity was quantified with the Morisita-Horn index. TCRdb passed the public sequencing reads through fastp at Q25 and MiXCR, retaining productive beta sequences. Every distinct CDR3 protein forms one entry, paired with its most common genes and DNA. The V and J calls here are based on TCRdb, not the publication. This sample comprises about 740,000 distinct CDR3 sequences, roughly 40% of them detected only once. The leading ten clones occupy roughly 45% of the sample.

The CDR3, from cysteine to phenylalanine, totals 16 residues. The kept DNA is CDR3 alone, 48 bases in frame from the first base. At the junction V is shortened by 0 bases and J by 7 bases, with 18 bases in between. Rearrangement joined TRBV12-3 or TRBV12-4 to TRBJ2-5, with the D call perhaps TRBD1 or TRBD2, as 5 bases match in each case. This clonotype originated in an adult man with Graves' ophthalmopathy. The sample taken for sequencing was peripheral blood. At the DNA level, the sequence is TGTGCCAGCAGTTTAGCAAGTCAGGGCGGGTCCGGGACCCAGTACTTC. This yields the protein CASSLASQGGSGTQYF.